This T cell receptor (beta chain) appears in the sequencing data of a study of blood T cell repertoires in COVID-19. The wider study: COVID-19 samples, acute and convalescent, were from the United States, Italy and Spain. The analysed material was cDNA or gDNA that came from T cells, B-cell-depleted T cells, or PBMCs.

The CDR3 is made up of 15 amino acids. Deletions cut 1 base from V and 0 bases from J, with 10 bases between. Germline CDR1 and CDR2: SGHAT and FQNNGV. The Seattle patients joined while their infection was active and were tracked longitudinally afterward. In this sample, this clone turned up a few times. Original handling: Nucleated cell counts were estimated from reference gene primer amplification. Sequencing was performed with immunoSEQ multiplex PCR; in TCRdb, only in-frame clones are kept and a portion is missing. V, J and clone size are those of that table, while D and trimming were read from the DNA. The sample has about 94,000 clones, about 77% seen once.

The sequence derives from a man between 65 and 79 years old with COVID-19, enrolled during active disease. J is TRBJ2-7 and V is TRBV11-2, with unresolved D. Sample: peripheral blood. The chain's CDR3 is CASSLGATSSYEQYF. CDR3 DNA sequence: TGTGCCAGCAGCTTAGGGGCCACGAGCTCCTACGAGCAGTACTTC.